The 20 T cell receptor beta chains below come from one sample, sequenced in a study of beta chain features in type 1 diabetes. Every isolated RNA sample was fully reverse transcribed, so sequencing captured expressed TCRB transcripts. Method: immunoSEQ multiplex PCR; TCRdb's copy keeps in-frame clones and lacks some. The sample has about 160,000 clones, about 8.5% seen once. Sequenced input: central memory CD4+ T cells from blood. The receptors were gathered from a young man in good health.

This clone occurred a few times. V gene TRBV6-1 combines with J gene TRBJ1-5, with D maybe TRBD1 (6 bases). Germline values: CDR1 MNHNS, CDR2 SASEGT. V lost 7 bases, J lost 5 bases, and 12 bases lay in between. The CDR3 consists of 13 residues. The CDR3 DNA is TGTGCCAGCACCCTACCAGGGGATCAGCCCCAGCATTTT. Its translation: CASTLPGDQPQHF.

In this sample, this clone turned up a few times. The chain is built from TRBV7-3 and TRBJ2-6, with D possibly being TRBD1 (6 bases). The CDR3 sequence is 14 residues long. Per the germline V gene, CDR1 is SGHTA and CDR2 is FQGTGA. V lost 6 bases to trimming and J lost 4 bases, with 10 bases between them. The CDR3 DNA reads TGTGCCAGCAGTACAGGGAACGGGGCCAACGTCCTGACTTTC. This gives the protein CASSTGNGANVLTF.

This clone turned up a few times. In DNA, the CDR3 is TGTGCCAGCAGCTTGGCTTCCAGAAACTATGGCTACACCTTC. Translation: CASSLASRNYGYTF. V is TRBV5-4 and J is TRBJ1-2; D ambiguous. Trimming left V 0 bases short and J 2 bases short, with 8 bases between. Germline V gives CDR1 SGHNT, CDR2 YYREEE (reference sequence). This CDR3 contains 14 residues.

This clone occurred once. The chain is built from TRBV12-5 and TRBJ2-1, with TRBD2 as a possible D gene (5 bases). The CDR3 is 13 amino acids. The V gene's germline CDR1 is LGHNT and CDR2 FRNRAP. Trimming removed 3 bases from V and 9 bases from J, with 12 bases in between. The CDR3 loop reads CASGLMVAGEQFF. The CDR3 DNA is TGTGCTAGTGGTTTAATGGTCGCGGGTGAGCAGTTCTTC.

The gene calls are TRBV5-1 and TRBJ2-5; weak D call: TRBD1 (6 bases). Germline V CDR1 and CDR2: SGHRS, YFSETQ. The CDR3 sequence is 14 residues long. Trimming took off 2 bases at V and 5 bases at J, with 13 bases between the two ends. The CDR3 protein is CASSFSGAAETQYF. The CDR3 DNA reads TGCGCCAGCAGCTTTTCAGGGGCGGCGGAGACCCAGTACTTC.

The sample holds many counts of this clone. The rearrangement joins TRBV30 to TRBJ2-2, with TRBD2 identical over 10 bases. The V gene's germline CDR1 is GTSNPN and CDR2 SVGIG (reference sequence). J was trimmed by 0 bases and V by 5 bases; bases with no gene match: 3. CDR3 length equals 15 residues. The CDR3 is CAWRTSGANTGELFF. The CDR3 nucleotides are TGTGCCTGGCGGACTAGCGGCGCGAACACCGGGGAGCTGTTTTTT.

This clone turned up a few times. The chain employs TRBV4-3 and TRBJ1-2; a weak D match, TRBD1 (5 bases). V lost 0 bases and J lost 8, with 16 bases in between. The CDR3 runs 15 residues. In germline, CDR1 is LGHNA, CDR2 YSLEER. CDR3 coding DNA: TGCGCCAGCAGCCAAGAACAGGCTAGACGAAGCGGCTACACCTTC. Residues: CASSQEQARRSGYTF.

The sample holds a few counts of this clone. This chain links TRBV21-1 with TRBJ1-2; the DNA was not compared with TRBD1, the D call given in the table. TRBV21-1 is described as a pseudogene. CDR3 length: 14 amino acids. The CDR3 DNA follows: TGTGCCAGCAGCAAAGGACAGGGGGAGAGAGGCTACACCTTC. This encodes CASSKGQGERGYTF.

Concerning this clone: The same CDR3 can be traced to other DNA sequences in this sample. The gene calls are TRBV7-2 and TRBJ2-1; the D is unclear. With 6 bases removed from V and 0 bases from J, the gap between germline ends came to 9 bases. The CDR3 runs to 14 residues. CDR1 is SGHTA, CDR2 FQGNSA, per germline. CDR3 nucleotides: TGTGCCAGCAGTTTTGATAGCTCCTACAATGAGCAGTTCTTC. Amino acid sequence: CASSFDSSYNEQFF.

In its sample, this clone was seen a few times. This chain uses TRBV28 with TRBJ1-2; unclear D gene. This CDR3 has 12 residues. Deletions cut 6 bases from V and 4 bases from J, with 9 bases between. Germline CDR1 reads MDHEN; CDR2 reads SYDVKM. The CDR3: CASRLPSYGYTF. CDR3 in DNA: TGTGCCAGCAGACTACCGAGCTATGGCTACACCTTC.

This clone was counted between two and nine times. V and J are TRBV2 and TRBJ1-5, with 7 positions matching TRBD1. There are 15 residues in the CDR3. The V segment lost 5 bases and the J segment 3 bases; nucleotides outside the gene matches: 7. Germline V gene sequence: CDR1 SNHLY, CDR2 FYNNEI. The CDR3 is CASSSRTGLNQPQHF. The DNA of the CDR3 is TGTGCCAGCAGTTCCAGGACAGGTCTCAATCAGCCCCAGCATTTT.

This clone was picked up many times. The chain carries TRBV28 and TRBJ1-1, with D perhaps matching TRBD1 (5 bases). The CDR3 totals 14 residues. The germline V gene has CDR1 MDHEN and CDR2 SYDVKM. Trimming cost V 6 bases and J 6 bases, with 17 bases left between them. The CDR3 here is CASSRWGESAEAFF. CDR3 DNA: TGTGCCAGCAGCCGCTGGGGGGAGTCGGCTGAAGCTTTCTTT.

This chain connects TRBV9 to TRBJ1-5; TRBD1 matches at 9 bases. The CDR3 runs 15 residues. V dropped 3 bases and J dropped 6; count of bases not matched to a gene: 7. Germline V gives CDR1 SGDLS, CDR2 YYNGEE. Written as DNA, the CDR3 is TGTGCCAGCAGCGCCGGGACAGGGCTAGCTCAGCCCCAGCATTTT. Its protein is CASSAGTGLAQPQHF.

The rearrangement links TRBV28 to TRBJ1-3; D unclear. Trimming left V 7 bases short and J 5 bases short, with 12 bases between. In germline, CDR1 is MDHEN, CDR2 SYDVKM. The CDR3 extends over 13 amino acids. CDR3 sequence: CASISGQRNTIYF. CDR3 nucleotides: TGTGCCAGCATATCGGGTCAACGAAACACCATATATTTT.

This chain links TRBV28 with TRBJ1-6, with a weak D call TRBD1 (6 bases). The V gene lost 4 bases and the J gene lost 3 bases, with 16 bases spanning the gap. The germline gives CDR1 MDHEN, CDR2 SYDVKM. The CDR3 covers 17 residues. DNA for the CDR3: TGTGCCAGCAGTTCCGTACAGGGCTTGGGCTATAATTCACCCCTCCACTTT. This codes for CASSSVQGLGYNSPLHF.

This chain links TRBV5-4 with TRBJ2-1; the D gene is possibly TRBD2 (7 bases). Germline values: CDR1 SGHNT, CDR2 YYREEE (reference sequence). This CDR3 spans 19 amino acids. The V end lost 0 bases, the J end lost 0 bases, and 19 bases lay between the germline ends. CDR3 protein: CASSLAWGGGPRSYNEQFF. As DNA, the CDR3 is TGTGCCAGCAGCTTGGCCTGGGGCGGGGGCCCTCGCTCCTACAATGAGCAGTTCTTC. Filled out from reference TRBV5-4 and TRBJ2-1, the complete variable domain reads ETGVTQSPTHLIKTRGQQVTLRCSSQSGHNTVSWYQQALGQGPQFIFQYYREEENGRGNFPPRFSGLQFPNYSSELNVNALELDDSALYLCASSLAWGGGPRSYNEQFFGPGTRLTVL.

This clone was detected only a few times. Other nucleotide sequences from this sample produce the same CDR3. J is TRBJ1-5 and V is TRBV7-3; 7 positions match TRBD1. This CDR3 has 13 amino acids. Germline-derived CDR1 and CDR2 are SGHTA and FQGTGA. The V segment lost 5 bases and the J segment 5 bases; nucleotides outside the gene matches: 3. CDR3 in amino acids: CASSQDRDQPQHF. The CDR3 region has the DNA TGTGCCAGCAGCCAAGACAGGGATCAGCCCCAGCATTTT.

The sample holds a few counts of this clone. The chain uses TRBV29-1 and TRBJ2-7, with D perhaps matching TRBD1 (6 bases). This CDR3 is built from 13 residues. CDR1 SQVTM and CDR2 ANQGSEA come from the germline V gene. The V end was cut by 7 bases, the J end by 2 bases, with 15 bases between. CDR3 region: CSAGTLSPYEQYF. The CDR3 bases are TGCAGCGCTGGGACACTCAGTCCCTACGAGCAGTACTTC.

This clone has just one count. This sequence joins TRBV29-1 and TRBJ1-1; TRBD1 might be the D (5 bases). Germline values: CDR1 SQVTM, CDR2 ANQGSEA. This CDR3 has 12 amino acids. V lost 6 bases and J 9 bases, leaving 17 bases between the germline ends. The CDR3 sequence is CSVDATGAQAFF. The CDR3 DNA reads TGCAGCGTGGACGCTACAGGTGCCCAAGCTTTCTTT.

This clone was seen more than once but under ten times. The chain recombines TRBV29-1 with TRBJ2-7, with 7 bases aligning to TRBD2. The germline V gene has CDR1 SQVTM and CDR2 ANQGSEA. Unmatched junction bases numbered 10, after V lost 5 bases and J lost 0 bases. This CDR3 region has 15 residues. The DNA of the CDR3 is TGCAGCGTTCGGTCTAGCGGAGAGGGCTCCTACGAGCAGTACTTC. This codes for CSVRSSGEGSYEQYF.